The rows below give T cell receptor beta chains drawn from one sample of a study of cytomegalovirus exposure and HLA in healthy donors. Generated by immunoSEQ multiplex PCR, the TCRdb table keeps only in-frame clones and is missing some. Of fewer than 80,000 clones listed, roughly two thirds are singletons. Source material: PBMCs. All receptors derive from a woman aged 50 to 65 in good health and CMV-seropositive. Both conserved end residues are part of each CDR3. The D gene is left open where the match is weak. Not every row has a clone size; where given, it reads once, few, many or a size class.

CASRDGGGVFGYTF	TGTGCCAGCAGGGACGGAGGCGGCGTTTTTGGCTACACCTTC	once	-	TRBV14	TRBJ1-2
CAISEIGGGKETQYF	TGTGCCATCAGTGAGATTGGTGGGGGGAAAGAGACCCAGTACTTC	-	-	TRBV10-3	TRBJ2-5
CASSESSGGPNEQFF	TGTGCCAGCAGTGAATCGAGCGGGGGGCCCAATGAGCAGTTCTTC	-	TRBD2	TRBV6-1	TRBJ2-1
CASRDAGSGSQPQHF	TGTGCCAGCAGGGATGCCGGGTCGGGAAGTCAGCCCCAGCATTTT	few	-	TRBV2	TRBJ1-5
CASSLAAASTDTQYF	TGTGCCAGCAGCTTAGCGGCGGCTAGCACAGATACGCAGTATTTT	few	-	TRBV7-6	TRBJ2-3
CASRRYSNQPQHF	TGTGCCAGCAGGAGGTATAGCAATCAGCCCCAGCATTTT	-	-	TRBV19	TRBJ1-5
CASSSRTGGIFGYTF	TGTGCCAGCAGTTCAAGGACAGGGGGCATTTTTGGCTACACCTTC	-	TRBD1	TRBV6-5	TRBJ1-2
CASSWGGSDEQFF	TGTGCCAGCAGCTGGGGGGGTTCCGATGAGCAGTTCTTC	few	TRBD2	TRBV7-9	TRBJ2-1
CASSSGEGTEAFF	TGTGCCAGCTCTTCGGGGGAGGGGACTGAAGCTTTCTTT	few	-	TRBV9	TRBJ1-1
CASSHRDSATNEKLFF	TGTGCCAGCTCACACCGGGACAGTGCAACTAATGAAAAACTGTTTTTT	-	TRBD1	TRBV18	TRBJ1-4
CASLNSYTEAFF	TGTGCCAGTCTTAATAGTTACACTGAAGCTTTCTTT	-	-	TRBV27	TRBJ1-1
CASSYSHSSHYGYTF	TGTGCCAGCAGTTACTCCCACAGTTCTCACTATGGCTACACCTTC	-	-	TRBV6-5	TRBJ1-2
CASSSQGWEQYF	TGTGCCAGCAGCTCGCAGGGTTGGGAGCAGTACTTC	-	-	TRBV7-9	TRBJ2-7
CAISGAARTDSHSPLHF	TGTGCCATCAGTGGGGCAGCACGGACAGACTCGCATTCACCCCTCCACTTT	-	-	TRBV10-3	TRBJ1-6
CASRGQGTFSNQPQHF	TGTGCCAGCAGGGGACAGGGTACTTTTAGCAATCAGCCCCAGCATTTT	-	TRBD1	TRBV28	TRBJ1-5
CASSLGQPNTGELFF	TGTGCCAGCAGCTTGGGGCAACCGAACACCGGGGAGCTGTTTTTT	-	-	TRBV5-4	TRBJ2-2
CASSMVGANTGELFF	TGTGCCAGTAGTATGGTGGGCGCGAACACCGGGGAGCTGTTTTTT	-	-	TRBV19	TRBJ2-2
CAWSPWLGTGVTGELFF	TGTGCCTGGAGCCCTTGGTTGGGGACAGGGGTCACCGGGGAGCTGTTTTTT	few	TRBD1	TRBV30	TRBJ2-2
CASSLNADKMAEAFF	TGTGCCAGCAGCTTAAACGCGGATAAAATGGCTGAAGCTTTCTTT	-	-	TRBV7-3	TRBJ1-1
CAGSGTANTGELFF	TGTGCCGGATCGGGGACAGCGAACACCGGGGAGCTGTTTTTT	-	TRBD1	TRBV10-3	TRBJ2-2
CASSESDGSYNSPLHF	TGTGCCAGCAGTGAGAGCGACGGCTCCTATAATTCACCCCTCCACTTT	-	-	TRBV6-1	TRBJ1-6
CASSARTGTLDNSPLHF	TGTGCCAGTAGTGCCAGGACAGGGACGTTAGATAATTCACCCCTCCACTTT	-	TRBD1	TRBV19	TRBJ1-6
CASSLSPQSTDTQYF	TGTGCCAGCAGTTTATCACCCCAGAGCACAGATACGCAGTATTTT	-	-	TRBV27	TRBJ2-3
CASRPGQSNEKLFF	TGTGCCAGCAGACCAGGACAGTCTAATGAAAAACTGTTTTTT	-	-	TRBV27	TRBJ1-4
CASSVTAGGNQPQHF	TGTGCCAGTAGTGTGACCGCAGGTGGCAATCAGCCCCAGCATTTT	-	-	TRBV19	TRBJ1-5
CASSLSDNSPLHF	TGCGCCAGCAGCTTGAGCGATAATTCACCCCTCCACTTT	-	-	TRBV5-1	TRBJ1-6
CSSSFASQPQHF	TGTTCCAGCAGCTTCGCCAGTCAGCCCCAGCATTTT	-	-	TRBV7-9	TRBJ1-5
CSVEGAGGYTF	TGCAGCGTTGAAGGGGCGGGAGGCTACACCTTC	-	-	TRBV29-1	TRBJ1-2
CASRPSPVDSGTEAFF	TGTGCCAGCAGACCCTCGCCAGTGGACTCGGGTACTGAAGCTTTCTTT	-	-	TRBV6-4	TRBJ1-1
CASQAQGHQPQHF	TGTGCCTCCCAGGCACAGGGCCATCAGCCCCAGCATTTT	-	-	TRBV30	TRBJ1-5
CSGGTAQETQYF	TGCAGCGGGGGGACAGCTCAAGAGACCCAGTACTTC	-	TRBD1	TRBV29-1	TRBJ2-5
CASSLQDRDSYEQYF	TGTGCCAGCAGCTTACAGGACAGGGACTCCTACGAGCAGTACTTC	-	TRBD1	TRBV7-2	TRBJ2-7
CASSLSLEITGELFF	TGTGCCAGCAGTTTAAGTTTGGAGATCACCGGGGAGCTGTTTTTT	-	-	TRBV28	TRBJ2-2
CASSPVVADEAFF	TGTGCCAGCAGCCCGGTGGTGGCGGATGAAGCTTTCTTT	few	-	TRBV2	TRBJ1-1
CASWTSGGSEQFF	TGTGCCAGCTGGACTAGCGGGGGGTCTGAGCAGTTCTTC	-	TRBD2	TRBV27	TRBJ2-1
CASMRLAGTSTDTQYF	TGTGCCAGCATGCGACTAGCGGGGACGAGCACAGATACGCAGTATTTT	few	TRBD2	TRBV2	TRBJ2-3
CASRPWGGATEAFF	TGTGCCAGCAGGCCATGGGGGGGAGCAACTGAAGCTTTCTTT	-	-	TRBV13	TRBJ1-1
CASIGGVTSNTEAFF	TGTGCCAGTATCGGAGGGGTCACTTCGAACACTGAAGCTTTCTTT	-	-	TRBV19	TRBJ1-1
CASSLGGVQPQHF	TGTGCCAGCAGTTTAGGGGGCGTGCAGCCCCAGCATTTT	-	-	TRBV27	TRBJ1-5
CASSISGVGSDTQYF	TGTGCCAGCAGCATTAGCGGGGTGGGGTCAGATACGCAGTATTTT	-	TRBD2	TRBV5-5	TRBJ2-3
CASSYLVDTQYF	TGTGCCAGCAGTTACCTTGTGGATACGCAGTATTTT	-	-	TRBV6-5	TRBJ2-3
CASSFIPLTSGGQETQYF	TGTGCCAGCAGCTTTATACCCCTGACTAGCGGGGGCCAAGAGACCCAGTACTTC	-	TRBD2	TRBV7-9	TRBJ2-5
CASRGRGAYGYTF	TGTGCCAGCAGAGGGAGGGGCGCCTATGGCTACACCTTC	-	-	TRBV2	TRBJ1-2
CASSQPTGKKNYGYTF	TGCGCCAGCAGCCAGCCGACAGGGAAGAAGAACTATGGCTACACCTTC	few	TRBD1	TRBV4-1	TRBJ1-2
CASSKGLPTDTQYF	TGTGCCAGCAGCAAGGGACTTCCCACAGATACGCAGTATTTT	-	-	TRBV21-1	TRBJ2-3